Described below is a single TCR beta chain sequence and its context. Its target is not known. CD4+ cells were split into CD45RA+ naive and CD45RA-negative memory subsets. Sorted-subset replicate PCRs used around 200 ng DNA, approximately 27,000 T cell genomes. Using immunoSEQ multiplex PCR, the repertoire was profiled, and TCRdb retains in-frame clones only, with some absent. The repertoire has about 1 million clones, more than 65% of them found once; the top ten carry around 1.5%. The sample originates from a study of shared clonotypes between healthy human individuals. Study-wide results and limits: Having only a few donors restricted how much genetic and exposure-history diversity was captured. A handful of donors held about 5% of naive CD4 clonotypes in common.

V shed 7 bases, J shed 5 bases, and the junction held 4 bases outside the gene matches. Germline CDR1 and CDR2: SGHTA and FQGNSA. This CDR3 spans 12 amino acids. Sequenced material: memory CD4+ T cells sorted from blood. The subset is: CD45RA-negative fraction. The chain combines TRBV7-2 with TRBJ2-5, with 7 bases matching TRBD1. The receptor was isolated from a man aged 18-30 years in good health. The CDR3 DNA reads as TGTGCCAGCACCAGGGGGATGGAGACCCAGTACTTC. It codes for CASTRGMETQYF.